This paragraph reports one T cell receptor beta chain. Trimming cost V 5 bases and J 2 bases; bases outside gene matches: 8. This CDR3 has 15 residues. Germline CDR1 SGHVS, CDR2 FNYEAQ. These data come from a study of T cell changes during pregnancy in multiple sclerosis. Here immunoSEQ multiplex PCR was the method, and the copy in TCRdb shows in-frame clones only, minus some. The table has approximately 41,000 clones, less than 95% seen once. Sequenced material: CD8+ T cells from peripheral blood mononuclear cells, taken in the first trimester of pregnancy. The clonotype comes from a female donor with multiple sclerosis, enrolled in a pregnancy study. The chain links TRBV7-6 to TRBJ2-7; 8 bases agree with TRBD1. CDR3 nucleotides: TGTGCCAGCAGCCGTGGACAGGGAAAAACCTACGAGCAGTACTTC. Its protein is CASSRGQGKTYEQYF.